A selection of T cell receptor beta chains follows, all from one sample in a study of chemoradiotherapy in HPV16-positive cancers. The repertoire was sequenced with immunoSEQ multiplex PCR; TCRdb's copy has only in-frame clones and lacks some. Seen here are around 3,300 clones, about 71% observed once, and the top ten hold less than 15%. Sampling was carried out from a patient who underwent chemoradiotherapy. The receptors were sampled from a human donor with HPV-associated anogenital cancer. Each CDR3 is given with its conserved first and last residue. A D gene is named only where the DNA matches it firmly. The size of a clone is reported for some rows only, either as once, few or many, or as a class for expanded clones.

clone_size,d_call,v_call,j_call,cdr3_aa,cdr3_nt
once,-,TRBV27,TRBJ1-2,CASSQDGGYGYTF,TGTGCCAGCAGTCAGGACGGGGGCTATGGCTACACCTTC
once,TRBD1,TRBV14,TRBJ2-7,CASSRNRGSYEQYF,TGTGCCAGCAGCCGGAACAGGGGCTCCTACGAGCAGTACTTC
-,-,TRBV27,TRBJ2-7,CASTTIPGSLLMDEQYF,TGTGCCAGCACAACGATACCCGGGAGCTTACTGATGGACGAGCAGTACTTC
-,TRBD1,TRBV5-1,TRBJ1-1,CASSLAGTGGDTEAFF,TGCGCCAGCAGCTTGGCTGGGACAGGGGGTGACACTGAAGCTTTCTTT
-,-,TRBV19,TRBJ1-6,CASSIVNTTPPQGYNSPLHF,TGTGCCAGTAGTATAGTTAATACCACCCCCCCACAGGGTTATAATTCACCCCTCCACTTT
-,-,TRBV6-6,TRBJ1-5,CASSPLPGVGDQPQHF,TGTGCCAGCAGTCCCCTCCCAGGGGTAGGGGATCAGCCCCAGCATTTT
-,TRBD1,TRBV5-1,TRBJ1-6,CASSLRQGGNSPLHF,TGCGCCAGCAGCCTAAGACAGGGTGGTAATTCACCCCTCCACTTT
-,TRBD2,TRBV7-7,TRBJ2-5,CASSLGRLAGGQETQYF,TGTGCTAGCAGCCTCGGCCGTCTAGCGGGGGGACAAGAGACCCAGTACTTC
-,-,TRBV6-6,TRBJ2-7,CASTEGGEEQYF,TGTGCCAGCACCGAGGGTGGCGAGGAGCAGTACTTC
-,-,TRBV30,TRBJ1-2,CAWSAVHNYGYTF,TGTGCCTGGAGTGCCGTCCATAACTATGGCTACACCTTC
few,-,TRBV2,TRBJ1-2,CASSEYTANYGYTF,TGTGCCAGCAGTGAGTACACCGCTAACTATGGCTACACCTTC
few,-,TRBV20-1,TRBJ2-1,CSASYNEQFF,TGCAGTGCTAGCTACAATGAGCAGTTCTTC
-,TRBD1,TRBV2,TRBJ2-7,CASSKTGGSTYEQYF,TGTGCCAGCAGTAAAACAGGGGGTTCTACCTACGAGCAGTACTTC
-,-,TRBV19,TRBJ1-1,CASILGQSNTEAFF,TGTGCCAGTATCCTGGGGCAATCGAACACTGAAGCTTTCTTT
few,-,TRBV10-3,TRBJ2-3,CAIREWRGGDTQYF,TGTGCCATCAGGGAGTGGCGGGGTGGAGATACGCAGTATTTT
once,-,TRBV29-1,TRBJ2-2,CSVDEPGAMAGELFF,TGCAGCGTTGATGAGCCGGGGGCGATGGCCGGGGAGCTGTTTTTT